This T cell receptor beta chain was profiled in a study of blood T cell repertoires in COVID-19. Study-level background: Both acute and convalescent COVID-19 samples were obtained from the United States, Italy and Spain. Sources were T cells, B-cell-depleted T cells, or PBMCs; the material itself was cDNA or gDNA.

Under the authors' procedure: Researchers report that nucleated cell counts were estimated from reference gene primer amplification. Sequencing was performed with immunoSEQ multiplex PCR; in TCRdb, only in-frame clones are kept and a portion is missing. V and J calls and clone size are given by that table; D and trimming were obtained from the DNA. The sample holds about 45,000 clones, roughly 90% seen once. CDR1 is LNHDA, CDR2 SQIVND, per germline (reference sequence). The CDR3 loop spans 11 amino acids. V lost 5 bases to trimming and J lost 3 bases, with 5 bases between them. The sequenced sample was peripheral blood. This TCR derives from a human donor in a cohort sampled during active COVID-19. The rearrangement joins TRBV19 to TRBJ2-7; D gene unclear. CDR3 sequence: CASSSFYEQYF. The CDR3 region has the DNA TGTGCCAGTAGTTCATTCTACGAGCAGTACTTC.